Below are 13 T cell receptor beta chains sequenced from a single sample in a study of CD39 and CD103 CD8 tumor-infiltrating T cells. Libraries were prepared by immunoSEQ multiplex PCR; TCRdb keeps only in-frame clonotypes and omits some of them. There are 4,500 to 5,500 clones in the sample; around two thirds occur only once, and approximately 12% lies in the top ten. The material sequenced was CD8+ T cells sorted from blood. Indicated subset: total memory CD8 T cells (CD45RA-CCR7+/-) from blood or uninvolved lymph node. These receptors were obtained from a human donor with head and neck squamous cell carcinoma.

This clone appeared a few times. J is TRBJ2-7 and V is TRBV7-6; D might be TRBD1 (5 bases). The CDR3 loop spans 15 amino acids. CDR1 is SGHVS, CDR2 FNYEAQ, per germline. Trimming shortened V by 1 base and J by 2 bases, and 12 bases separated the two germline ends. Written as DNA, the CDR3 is TGTGCCAGCAGCTTAGAAGCGACAGCGACCTACGAGCAGTACTTC. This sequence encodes CASSLEATATYEQYF.

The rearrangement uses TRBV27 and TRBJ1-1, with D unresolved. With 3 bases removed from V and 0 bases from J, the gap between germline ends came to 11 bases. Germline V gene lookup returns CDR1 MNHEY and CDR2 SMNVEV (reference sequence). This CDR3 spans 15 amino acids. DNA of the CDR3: TGTGCCAGCAGTTTCGGGAGCAGCATGAACACTGAAGCTTTCTTT. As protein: CASSFGSSMNTEAFF.

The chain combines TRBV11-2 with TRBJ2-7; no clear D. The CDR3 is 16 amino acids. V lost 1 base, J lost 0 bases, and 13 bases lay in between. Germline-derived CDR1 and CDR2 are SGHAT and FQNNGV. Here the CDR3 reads CASSLVILADSYEQYF. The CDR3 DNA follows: TGTGCCAGCAGCTTAGTCATTTTGGCGGACTCCTACGAGCAGTACTTC.

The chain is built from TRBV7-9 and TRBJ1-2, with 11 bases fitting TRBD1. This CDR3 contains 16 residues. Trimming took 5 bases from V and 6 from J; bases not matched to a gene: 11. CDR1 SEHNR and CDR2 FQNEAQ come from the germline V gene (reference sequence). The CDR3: CASSSLIRTGGDGYTF. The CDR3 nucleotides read TGTGCCAGCAGCAGCTTAATAAGGACAGGGGGCGATGGCTACACCTTC.

The DNA of the CDR3 is TGTGCCAGCAGCGTTAAGACAGGGGAGAGAGAGACCCAGTACTTC. Protein product: CASSVKTGERETQYF. The chain couples TRBV9 to TRBJ2-5, with 8 bases fitting TRBD1. Germline V CDR1 and CDR2: SGDLS, YYNGEE. The CDR3 extends over 15 amino acids. The V and J ends lost 2 bases and 4 bases, in that order; junction bases with no gene match: 7.

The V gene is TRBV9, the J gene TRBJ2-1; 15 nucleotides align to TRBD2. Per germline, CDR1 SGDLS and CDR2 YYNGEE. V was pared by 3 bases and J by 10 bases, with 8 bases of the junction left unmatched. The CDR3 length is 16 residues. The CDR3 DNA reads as TGTGCCAGCAGCGATCGGACTAGCGGGGGGGCTTTGGAGCAGTTCTTC. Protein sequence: CASSDRTSGGALEQFF.

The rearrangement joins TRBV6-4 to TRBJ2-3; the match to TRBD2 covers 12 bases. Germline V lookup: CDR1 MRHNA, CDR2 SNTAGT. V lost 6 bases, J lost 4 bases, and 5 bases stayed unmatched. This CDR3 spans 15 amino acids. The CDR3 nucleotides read TGTGCCAGCAGCGCTAGCGGGGGGGCCCCAGATACGCAGTATTTT. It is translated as CASSASGGAPDTQYF.

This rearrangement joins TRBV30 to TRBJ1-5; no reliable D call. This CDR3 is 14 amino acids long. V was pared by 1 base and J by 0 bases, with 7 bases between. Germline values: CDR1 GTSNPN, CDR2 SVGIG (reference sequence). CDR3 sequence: CAWSAPYSNQPQHF. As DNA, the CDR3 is TGTGCCTGGAGTGCCCCTTATAGCAATCAGCCCCAGCATTTT.

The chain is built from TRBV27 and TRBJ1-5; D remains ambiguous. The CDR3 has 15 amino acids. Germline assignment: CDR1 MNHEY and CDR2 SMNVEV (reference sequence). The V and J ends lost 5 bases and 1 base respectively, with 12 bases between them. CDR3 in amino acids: CASSPLAASNQPQHF. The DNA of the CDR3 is TGTGCCAGCAGTCCCCTCGCGGCGAGCAATCAGCCCCAGCATTTT.

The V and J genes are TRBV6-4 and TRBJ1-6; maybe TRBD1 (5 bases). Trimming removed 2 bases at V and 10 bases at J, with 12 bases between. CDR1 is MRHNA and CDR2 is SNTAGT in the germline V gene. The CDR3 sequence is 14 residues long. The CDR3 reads CASSDPGPKSPLHF. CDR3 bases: TGTGCCAGCAGTGACCCAGGGCCAAAGTCACCCCTCCACTTT.

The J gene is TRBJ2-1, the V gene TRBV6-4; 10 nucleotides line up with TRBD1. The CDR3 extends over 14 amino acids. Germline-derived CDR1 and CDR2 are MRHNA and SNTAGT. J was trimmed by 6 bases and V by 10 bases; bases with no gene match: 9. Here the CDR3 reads CATGTGEVVNEQFF. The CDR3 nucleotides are TGTGCCACCGGGACAGGGGAAGTCGTCAATGAGCAGTTCTTC.

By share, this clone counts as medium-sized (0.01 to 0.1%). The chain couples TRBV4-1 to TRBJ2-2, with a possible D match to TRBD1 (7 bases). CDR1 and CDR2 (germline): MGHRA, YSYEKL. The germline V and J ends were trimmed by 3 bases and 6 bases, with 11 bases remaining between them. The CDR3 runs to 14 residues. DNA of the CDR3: TGCGCCAGCAGCCACCCCAGGGGGGCCGGGGAGCTGTTTTTT. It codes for CASSHPRGAGELFF.

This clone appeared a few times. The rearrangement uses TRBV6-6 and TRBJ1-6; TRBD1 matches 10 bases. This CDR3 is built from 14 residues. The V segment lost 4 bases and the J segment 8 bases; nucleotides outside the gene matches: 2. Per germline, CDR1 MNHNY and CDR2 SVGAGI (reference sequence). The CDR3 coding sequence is TGTGCCAGCAGTTTGGGACAGGGGTATTCACCCCTCCACTTT. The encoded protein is CASSLGQGYSPLHF.